The 25 T cell receptor beta chains below come from one sample, sequenced in a study of control samples from healthy donors and cancer patients. Assay used: immunoSEQ multiplex PCR; TCRdb lists only in-frame clones, some missing. The data contain 100,000 to 150,000 clones, about 89% of them singletons. Sequenced material: blood. Receptor source: a man in his 60s in good health.

The chain uses TRBV7-2 and TRBJ1-2, with a weak D call TRBD1 (5 bases). CDR1 SGHTA and CDR2 FQGNSA come from the germline V gene. Trimming cost V 2 bases and J 5 bases, with 21 bases left between them. This CDR3 region has 17 residues. In nucleotides, the CDR3 is TGTGCCAGCAGCTTATTGACTGGGACGTTGGCCCTTTATGGCTACACCTTC. This sequence encodes CASSLLTGTLALYGYTF.

V and J are TRBV19 and TRBJ1-1; 7 positions match TRBD1. Germline V lookup: CDR1 LNHDA, CDR2 SQIVND (reference sequence). This CDR3 is 12 amino acids long. V was clipped by 5 bases and J by 10 bases; unmatched bases: 7. The CDR3 nucleotides read TGTGCCAGTAGTTTCGACAGGGTTGCAGCTTTCTTT. It codes for CASSFDRVAAFF.

Note on this clone: Relative to the germline gene, one junction end is altered; a read error may explain this. Here the CDR3 DNA reads TGTGCCAGCAGCCAATTGGAGCAAATCCACTTC. Its translation: CASSQLEQIHF. The chain carries TRBV3-1 (or the pseudogene TRBV3-2) and TRBJ2-7; no firm D call. This CDR3 is 11 amino acids long. CDR1 and CDR2 from the germline V gene are LGHDT and YNNKEL (reference sequence).

The rearrangement joins TRBV3-1 (or the pseudogene TRBV3-2) to TRBJ2-7; D possibly matches TRBD1 or TRBD2 (6 bases each). Between the trimmed V and J ends, which lost 4 bases and 5 bases, there was a span of 15 bases. Per germline, CDR1 LGHDT and CDR2 YNNKEL (reference sequence). This CDR3 has 14 amino acids. This CDR3 reads CASSRKGGTHEQYF. CDR3 in DNA: TGTGCCAGCAGCCGAAAGGGGGGTACCCACGAGCAGTACTTC.

The genes are TRBV10-3 and TRBJ1-5; D is perhaps TRBD1 (5 bases). V lost 2 bases and J lost 4, with 9 bases in between. The CDR3 is made up of 14 amino acids. Per the germline V gene, CDR1 is ENHRY and CDR2 is SYGVKD. DNA for the CDR3: TGTGCCATCAGTGAGGCAGGGTTAAATCAGCCCCAGCATTTT. Its protein is CAISEAGLNQPQHF.

The rearrangement uses TRBV10-3 and TRBJ2-7, with D uncertain. This CDR3 has 14 residues. Trimming took off 8 bases at V and 2 bases at J, with 16 bases between the two ends. Germline V gene sequence: CDR1 ENHRY, CDR2 SYGVKD. The CDR3 nucleotides read TGTGCCATCGGGCACACCAACTCCGCCTACGAGCAGTACTTC. Translated: CAIGHTNSAYEQYF.

This chain uses TRBV6-5 with TRBJ1-3, with D hard to call. The CDR3 extends over 12 amino acids. Trimming took 6 bases from V and 2 from J, leaving 5 bases between them. The germline V gene has CDR1 MNHEY and CDR2 SVGAGI. The CDR3 loop is CASRGTGNTIYF. The CDR3 DNA sequence: TGTGCCAGCAGGGGAACTGGAAACACCATATATTTT.

The chain has TRBV7-7 and TRBJ2-2; 8 bases map to TRBD2. V lost 1 base to trimming and J lost 1 base; unmatched junction nucleotides: 2. CDR1 and CDR2 from the germline V gene are SSHAT and FNYEAQ (reference sequence). This CDR3 is 16 amino acids long. In nucleotides, the CDR3 is TGTGCCAGCAGCTTAGGTCTAGCGGGGAACACCGGGGAGCTGTTTTTT. It specifies CASSLGLAGNTGELFF.

The chain links TRBV19 to TRBJ1-4, with 8 bases that match TRBD1. V shed 6 bases and J 7 bases; nucleotides not matched to a gene: 7. Germline CDR1 is LNHDA and CDR2 is SQIVND (reference sequence). CDR3 length: 14 amino acids. The CDR3 reads CASRETGGGEKLFF. For the CDR3, the DNA is TGTGCCAGTAGAGAAACAGGGGGAGGTGAAAAACTGTTTTTT.

The V gene is TRBV30, the J gene TRBJ2-5, with D tentatively TRBD2 (7 bases). This CDR3 comprises 14 residues. Trimming shortened V by 2 bases and J by 6 bases, and 16 bases separated the two germline ends. The V gene's germline CDR1 is GTSNPN and CDR2 SVGIG (reference sequence). CDR3 DNA: TGTGCCTGGAGTTCTGGGGGGGGCGGAAAGACCCAGTACTTC. Translating gives CAWSSGGGGKTQYF.

This clone is a singleton in its sample. V usage is TRBV2 and J usage is TRBJ2-7; D is undetermined. Germline values: CDR1 SNHLY, CDR2 FYNNEI. With 7 bases removed from V and 3 bases from J, the gap between germline ends came to 19 bases. The CDR3 consists of 15 residues. CDR3 sequence (DNA): TGTGCCAGCAAGGCGGCAGCACCAAGAGTCTACGAGCAGTACTTC. Translating gives CASKAAAPRVYEQYF.

This clone came up once. The chain recombines TRBV3-1 (or the pseudogene TRBV3-2) with TRBJ1-6; D is ambiguous. The CDR3 is 13 residues long. The V gene's germline CDR1 is LGHDT and CDR2 YNNKEL (reference sequence). V lost 8 bases and J lost 5, with 10 bases in between. Here the CDR3 reads CASSGRDNSPLHF. CDR3 sequence (DNA): TGTGCCAGCTCGGGGAGGGATAATTCACCCCTCCACTTT.

V gene TRBV5-1 combines with J gene TRBJ1-1, with D hard to call. Trimming removed 3 bases at V and 7 bases at J, with 10 bases between. There are 12 residues in the CDR3. From germline, CDR1 is SGHRS and CDR2 YFSETQ. The CDR3 reads CASSWTGNEAFF. In DNA form, the CDR3 reads TGCGCCAGCAGCTGGACGGGGAATGAAGCTTTCTTT.

The chain couples TRBV10-3 to TRBJ1-2; possible D gene TRBD1, 6 bases. V dropped 4 bases and J dropped 5 bases, with 14 bases sitting between them. The CDR3 spans 14 residues. CDR1 and CDR2 from the germline V gene are ENHRY and SYGVKD. The CDR3 DNA reads as TGTGCCATCAGTGGTGGGGGGCAAGGGTATGGCTACACCTTC. Its translation: CAISGGGQGYGYTF.

The J gene is TRBJ2-7, the V gene TRBV10-1, with D possibly TRBD2 on 6 matching bases. CDR3 length: 15 amino acids. The germline V and J ends were trimmed by 8 bases and 1 base, with 18 bases remaining between them. Germline V gene data show CDR1 as WNHNN and CDR2 as SYGVQD (reference sequence). CDR3 coding DNA: TGCGCCAGCTCCGCAGGGAGGTTAGGGTCCTACGAGCAGTACTTC. As protein: CASSAGRLGSYEQYF.

V usage is TRBV7-2 and J usage is TRBJ1-5; no clear D. Germline V gene lookup returns CDR1 SGHTA and CDR2 FQGNSA. The CDR3 consists of 13 residues. V lost 1 base, J lost 3 bases, and 4 bases lay in between. CDR3 protein: CASSLENNQPQHF. In DNA, the CDR3 is TGTGCCAGCAGCTTAGAAAACAATCAGCCCCAGCATTTT.

In its sample, this clone was seen once. The chain joins TRBV6-5 to TRBJ2-2; TRBD1 matches 9 bases. This CDR3 region has 15 residues. J was trimmed by 3 bases and V by 6 bases; bases with no gene match: 5. Germline assignment: CDR1 MNHEY and CDR2 SVGAGI. In DNA form, the CDR3 reads TGTGCCAGCAGGTCCGGGACAGGGCACACCGGGGAGCTGTTTTTT. Residues: CASRSGTGHTGELFF.

The chain employs TRBV28 and TRBJ2-7; D may correspond to TRBD1 or TRBD2 (5 bases each). There are 14 residues in the CDR3. Looked up from germline, CDR1 is MDHEN and CDR2 is SYDVKM. V dropped 4 bases and J dropped 7 bases, with 17 bases sitting between them. In DNA, the CDR3 is TGTGCCAGCAGTTCTTATGGGACCCCGGCGGAGCAGTACTTC. The encoded protein is CASSSYGTPAEQYF. Drawing the rest from reference TRBV28 and TRBJ2-7, the complete variable domain is DVKVTQSSRYLVKRTGEKVFLECVQDMDHENMFWYRQDPGLGLRLIYFSYDVKMKEKGDIPEGYSVSREKKERFSLILESASTNQTSMYLCASSSYGTPAEQYFGPGTRLTVT.

The genes are TRBV4-1 and TRBJ1-6; D remains ambiguous. The germline gives CDR1 MGHRA, CDR2 YSYEKL. This CDR3 comprises 13 residues. The V and J ends lost 1 base and 14 bases respectively, with 12 bases between them. The CDR3 is CASSQAEGGALHF. DNA for the CDR3: TGCGCCAGCAGCCAAGCGGAGGGTGGGGCCCTCCACTTT.

In this sample, this clone turned up a few times. The rearrangement uses TRBV24-1 and TRBJ2-1; tentative D call: TRBD1 (8 bases). The CDR3 is 13 amino acids. The ends were cut back, 7 bases at V and 8 bases at J, with 14 bases in the middle. The germline V gene encodes CDR1 KGHDR and CDR2 SFDVKD. CDR3 sequence: CATSNTGGDEQFF. In nucleotides, the CDR3 is TGTGCCACCAGCAATACAGGGGGGGATGAGCAGTTCTTC.

The rearrangement joins TRBV27 to TRBJ2-5; D may be TRBD1 (6 bases). The V gene lost 6 bases and the J gene lost 9 bases, with 23 bases spanning the gap. This CDR3 is built from 15 residues. Germline CDR1 is MNHEY and CDR2 is SMNVEV (reference sequence). The CDR3 loop is CASSPTGPPLQAQYF. Written as DNA, the CDR3 is TGTGCCAGCAGCCCTACAGGGCCCCCCCTCCAGGCCCAGTACTTC.

In its sample, this clone was seen once. The chain has TRBV12-3 or TRBV12-4 and TRBJ1-1; D gene ambiguous. The V end lost 5 bases, the J end lost 6 bases, and 10 bases lay between the germline ends. The CDR3 contains 12 residues. The CDR3 loop reads CASSDLTAEAFF. The CDR3 nucleotides are TGTGCCAGCAGTGACCTGACGGCTGAAGCTTTCTTT.

The gene calls are TRBV18 and TRBJ2-7; 7 nucleotides align to TRBD1. In germline, CDR1 is KGHSH, CDR2 LQKENI. Trimming at V came to 8 bases and at J to 0 bases, leaving 7 bases not matched to a gene. This CDR3 contains 14 residues. The CDR3 coding sequence is TGTGCCAGCGCCCCCGGGACAGACTCCTACGAGCAGTACTTC. Translated: CASAPGTDSYEQYF.

The chain carries TRBV29-1 and TRBJ2-2, with TRBD1 identical over 7 bases. The CDR3 has 16 residues. CDR1 SQVTM and CDR2 ANQGSEA come from the germline V gene. Germline trimming cut 0 bases from V and 4 bases from J; bases unmatched to any gene: 8. The chain's CDR3 is CSVEDLRQGGTGELFF. The CDR3 DNA reads TGCAGCGTTGAAGATCTTCGACAGGGCGGCACCGGGGAGCTGTTTTTT.

The rearrangement joins TRBV7-3 to TRBJ2-2, with D unclear. V lost 5 bases to trimming and J lost 8 bases, with 18 bases between them. The CDR3 covers 15 residues. The germline CDR1 and CDR2 sequences are SGHTA and FQGTGA. CDR3 sequence: CASSPHRSNQGELFF. DNA for the CDR3: TGTGCCAGCAGCCCCCACCGGTCTAACCAAGGGGAGCTGTTTTTT.